The 5 T cell receptor beta chains given below trace back to one sample, sequenced in a study of T cells in women clearing cervical HPV infection. TCRdb's copy holds only in-frame clones and misses some; the assay was immunoSEQ multiplex PCR. The sample includes roughly 20,000 clones. Sequenced input: blood buffy coat. These receptor sequences come from a woman between 18 and 70 years old with a cervical HPV16 infection that either progressed to CIN3+ or cleared (not recorded which).

With regard to this clone: The missing CDR3 end, 3 residues past where the read stops, is filled in from the germline J gene. J is TRBJ2-3 and V is TRBV7-8; unclear D gene. Trimming removed 3 bases at V and 2 bases at J, with 6 bases between. This CDR3 comprises 13 residues. The germline gives CDR1 SGHVS, CDR2 FQNEAQ. The sequenced part of the CDR3 DNA is TGTGCCAGCAGCTTGGGCCCCACAGATACG. Translating it yields CASSLGPTDT. The CDR3 in full is CASSLGPTDTQYF.

As regards this clone: The sequence runs out 3 residues before the end of the CDR3; the remainder is reconstructed from the germline J gene. The V gene is TRBV19, the J gene TRBJ2-3; a weak D match, TRBD2 (5 bases). CDR1 and CDR2 from the germline V gene are LNHDA and SQIVND (reference sequence). The CDR3 has 13 amino acids. CDR3: CASSERSKETQYF. Partial CDR3 DNA: TGTGCCAGTAGCGAGCGGTCCAAAGAGACG.

As for this clone: The sequence runs out 3 residues before the end of the CDR3; the remainder is reconstructed from the germline J gene. V is TRBV7-9 and J is TRBJ2-7; 9 bases line up with TRBD2. V shed 5 bases and J 2 bases; nucleotides not matched to a gene: 7. The CDR3 extends over 15 amino acids. Germline V gene data show CDR1 as SEHNR and CDR2 as FQNEAQ (reference sequence). Incomplete CDR3 DNA: TGTGCCAGCAGCGCCCGACTAGCGGAAACCTACGAG. Encoded protein: CASSARLAETYE. The complete CDR3 protein is CASSARLAETYEQYF. Using reference TRBV7-9 and TRBJ2-7 for the parts outside the CDR3, the full variable domain is DTGVSQNPRHKITKRGQNVTFRCDPISEHNRLYWYRQTLGQGPEFLTYFQNEAQLEKSRLLSDRFSAERPKGSFSTLEIQRTEQGDSAMYLCASSARLAETYEQYFGPGTRLTVT.

Worth noting for this clone: The read gets to within 3 residues of the CDR3 end, and the germline J gene fills in the rest. This rearrangement joins TRBV2 to TRBJ2-4; TRBD1 agrees at 8 bases. CDR1 and CDR2 (germline): SNHLY, FYNNEI. The CDR3 sequence is 13 residues long. CDR3 DNA (partial): TGTGCCAGCAGCCCAGGGGGCCGGTATGGT. It translates to CASSPGGRYG. The CDR3 as a whole reads CASSPGGRYGQYF.

Concerning this clone itself: From the germline J gene comes the end of the CDR3, since the read stops 3 residues before it. V gene TRBV6-1 combines with J gene TRBJ2-7; a possible D gene is TRBD2 (7 bases). The CDR3 has 15 amino acids. The ends were cut back, 2 bases at V and 0 bases at J, with 11 bases in the middle. Germline V CDR1 and CDR2: MNHNS, SASEGT. CDR3 residues: CASSERGGVSYEQYF. The sequenced CDR3 bases are TGTGCCAGCAGTGAAAGGGGGGGGGTCTCCTACGAG.